The 26 T cell receptor beta chains below come from one sample, sequenced in a study of CXCR3-negative and CXCR3-positive naive CD8 T cells. UMI labels and 5' RACE were used to prepare the TRB cDNA libraries. Reanalyzing the 5' RACE reads, TCRdb keeps one entry per CDR3 protein, without DNA. The sample's table shows approximately 100,000 distinct CDR3 sequences. The study's findings and limits: The TRB CDR3s that CXCR3-positive naive cells carried were more hydrophobic than those of CXCR3-negative naive cells.

These TCRs are of unknown antigen specificity. What was sequenced was naive CXCR3+ CD8+ T cells from blood. Documented subset: CD45RO-CCR7+CD27+CD95- naive CD8+ T cells expressing CXCR3 (TNR3+). The receptors come from a human donor in good health. Some clones in this sample may be carry-over from other donors' samples.

The chain links TRBV7-3 to TRBJ2-7. Looked up from germline, CDR1 is SGHTA and CDR2 is FQGTGA. The CDR3 is made up of 14 amino acids. The chain's CDR3 is CASSLSGGSYEQYF.

This chain uses TRBV21-1 with TRBJ2-7; TCRdb's assignment of TRBD2 cannot be checked, as there is no DNA. TRBV21-1 is assigned pseudogene status. CDR3 length: 23 residues. The CDR3 here is CASSIYLCSVDGTSLRGAYEQYF.

The chain combines TRBV15 with TRBJ2-5; there is no DNA to check the TCRdb D call of TRBD2. Germline V gene data show CDR1 as LNHNV and CDR2 as YYDKDF (reference sequence). The CDR3 has 15 amino acids. The CDR3 spells CATSREWGSGETQYF. Variable domain in full (rest from reference TRBV15 and TRBJ2-5): DAMVIQNPRYQVTQFGKPVTLSCSQTLNHNVMYWYQQKSSQAPKLLFHYYDKDFNNEADTPDNFQSRRPNTSFCFLDIRSPGLGDTAMYLCATSREWGSGETQYFGPGTRLLVL.

The J gene is TRBJ2-7, the V gene TRBV7-9; TCRdb calls TRBD1, which cannot be checked without DNA. Germline assignment: CDR1 SEHNR and CDR2 FQNEAQ (reference sequence). The CDR3 spans 12 residues. The CDR3 spells CASSWTGGELDF.

The V and J genes are TRBV3-1 and TRBJ2-2; the D call from TCRdb, TRBD2, cannot be confirmed without DNA. The CDR3 has 16 residues. Looked up from germline, CDR1 is LGHDT and CDR2 is YNNKEL (reference sequence). The CDR3 protein is CASSHATSGSPGELFF.

The V gene is TRBV7-9, the J gene TRBJ2-5; lacking DNA, the TRBD1 call made by TCRdb goes unchecked. Germline assignment: CDR1 SEHNR and CDR2 FQNEAQ (reference sequence). The CDR3 consists of 17 residues. CDR3: CASSLEVRLRGQETQYF.

The V call is TRBV7-3, the J call TRBJ2-5; TCRdb returns TRBD2, unconfirmable since there is no DNA. The CDR3 has 15 residues. CDR1 and CDR2 from the germline V gene are SGHTA and FQGTGA. This CDR3 is CASSFSGGAKETQYF. The entire variable domain, with the rest obtained from reference TRBV7-3 and TRBJ2-5, is as follows: GAGVSQTPSNKVTEKGKYVELRCDPISGHTALYWYRQSLGQGPEFLIYFQGTGAADDSGLPNDRFFAVRPEGSVSTLKIQRTERGDSAVYLCASSFSGGAKETQYFGPGTRLLVL.

The rearrangement uses TRBV28 and TRBJ2-1; TCRdb designates TRBD2, a call that cannot be tested without DNA. CDR3 length: 15 residues. In germline, CDR1 is MDHEN, CDR2 SYDVKM. This CDR3 reads CASIPRRGGVHEQFF.

The chain employs TRBV12-3 or TRBV12-4 and TRBJ1-3; TCRdb outputs TRBD1, but without DNA this stays unchecked. The CDR3 contains 16 residues. The CDR3 loop reads CASSLLDRGPGNTIYF.

This CDR3 reads CSVVGQQNTEAFF. The V and J genes are TRBV29-1 and TRBJ1-1. CDR1 and CDR2 (germline): SQVTM, ANQGSEA. The CDR3 totals 13 residues.

The chain has TRBV12-3 or TRBV12-4 and TRBJ2-5. The CDR3 loop spans 15 amino acids. The CDR3: CASSKEDSQQETQYF.

The rearrangement joins TRBV29-1 to TRBJ2-3. The V gene's germline CDR1 is SQVTM and CDR2 ANQGSEA. This CDR3 contains 14 residues. The CDR3 loop is CSVEDGDGTDTQYF.

The chain uses TRBV29-1 and TRBJ2-1. CDR1 and CDR2 from the germline V gene are SQVTM and ANQGSEA. This CDR3 has 13 residues. CDR3 sequence reads: CSVSETALNEQFF.

The chain couples TRBV5-1 to TRBJ1-1. CDR1 is SGHRS, CDR2 YFSETQ, per germline. The CDR3 consists of 14 residues. CDR3 loop: CASSLAVGNTEAFF.

This chain links TRBV5-1 with TRBJ2-1; the D call of TRBD1 rests on TCRdb alone, since no DNA is present to check it. From germline, CDR1 is SGHRS and CDR2 YFSETQ. This CDR3 region has 16 residues. The CDR3 sequence: CASTPGGTWPYNEQFF.

This chain links TRBV15 with TRBJ2-2; TCRdb returns TRBD2, unconfirmable since there is no DNA. The CDR3 totals 16 residues. CDR1 is LNHNV, CDR2 YYDKDF, per germline (reference sequence). CDR3 sequence reads: CATSRTASGNTGELFF.

The chain couples TRBV23-1 to TRBJ2-3; TCRdb's assignment of TRBD1 cannot be checked, as there is no DNA. TRBV23-1 is treated as an ORF (open reading frame) with a function not yet certain. There are 16 residues in the CDR3. This chain's CDR3 is CASSHRTTPGGDTQYF.

This chain uses TRBV28 with TRBJ2-5. CDR1 is MDHEN, CDR2 SYDVKM, per germline. This CDR3 spans 14 amino acids. The CDR3 reads CASQNLTPQETQYF.

V is TRBV29-1 and J is TRBJ2-6; lacking DNA, the TRBD1 call made by TCRdb goes unchecked. The germline CDR1 and CDR2 sequences are SQVTM and ANQGSEA. This CDR3 has 16 amino acids. CDR3 sequence: CSVVGDPTAGANVLTF.

The chain carries TRBV4-3 and TRBJ2-7. There are 16 residues in the CDR3. Germline V lookup: CDR1 LGHNA, CDR2 YSLEER. The CDR3 is CASSQEFRTQLSEQYF.

The rearrangement uses TRBV28 and TRBJ2-7; TCRdb calls TRBD1, which cannot be checked without DNA. The CDR3 sequence is 14 residues long. Looked up from germline, CDR1 is MDHEN and CDR2 is SYDVKM. The CDR3 reads CASSSLQASYEQYF. Drawing the rest from reference TRBV28 and TRBJ2-7, the complete variable domain is DVKVTQSSRYLVKRTGEKVFLECVQDMDHENMFWYRQDPGLGLRLIYFSYDVKMKEKGDIPEGYSVSREKKERFSLILESASTNQTSMYLCASSSLQASYEQYFGPGTRLTVT.

The CDR3 spells CASRAGANEQFF. The rearrangement links TRBV19 to TRBJ2-1; TCRdb picks TRBD2, but there is no DNA to check that call. Germline V gives CDR1 LNHDA, CDR2 SQIVND (reference sequence). This CDR3 has 12 residues. The variable domain in full, with the rest retrieved from reference TRBV19 and TRBJ2-1, is DGGITQSPKYLFRKEGQNVTLSCEQNLNHDAMYWYRQDPGQGLRLIYYSQIVNDFQKGDIAEGYSVSREKKESFPLTVTSAQKNPTAFYLCASRAGANEQFFGPGTRLTVL.

The CDR3 loop is CSATLPTWDLTIQYF. The chain joins TRBV20-1 to TRBJ2-4; the TRBD2 assignment by TCRdb is unverifiable without DNA. CDR1 DFQATT and CDR2 SNEGSKA come from the germline V gene (reference sequence). The CDR3 has 15 amino acids.

This CDR3 reads CASSFSQDSSYEQYF. The V and J genes are TRBV7-9 and TRBJ2-7; TCRdb's D call, TRBD1, is unchecked because there is no DNA. CDR1 is SEHNR, CDR2 FQNEAQ, per germline (reference sequence). CDR3 length: 15 residues.

The chain links TRBV9 to TRBJ2-7; the TCRdb call, TRBD1, lacks DNA for checking. Germline values: CDR1 SGDLS, CDR2 YYNGEE. The CDR3 has 15 residues. CDR3 residues: CASSVGADPGYEQYF.

V and J are TRBV7-9 and TRBJ1-1. The CDR3 has 13 residues. Germline CDR1 SEHNR, CDR2 FQNEAQ (reference sequence). This CDR3 reads CASRESHSRGAFF.